This T cell receptor (beta chain) was documented in a study of T-cell memory formation after mild COVID-19. About the research overall: Each donor largely had its own TCR clusters. Study-level results: Contracting CD8+ clones were enriched in EMRA, CD4+ mainly in CM and EM. Clones from the second wave (peaking day 37) had unconfirmed SARS-CoV-2 specificity. Contracting clones, day 15 to 85, had balanced CD4/CD8, and later expanders favored CD4+.

A single record per CDR3 protein comes from TCRdb applying MiXCR to the 5' RACE reads. The sample lists hundreds of thousands of distinct CDR3 sequences, 17% occurring once. This CDR3 comprises 18 residues. Germline CDR1 reads LNHDA; CDR2 reads SQIVND (reference sequence). V was clipped by 3 bases and J by 0 bases, with 18 bases between them. Details on this clonotype: Its antigen is unknown.

This chain links TRBV19 with TRBJ2-4; D possibly corresponds to TRBD1 (5 bases). The TCR originated in an adult woman who had mild COVID-19 (a few samples of this study predate the infection). Cell type and time point are not known. Sequenced sample: PBMCs or a T cell subset sorted from them (not recorded which). The CDR3 sequence is CASSILTTYRIAKNIQYF. CDR3 DNA: TGTGCCAGTAGTATCCTAACCACCTACAGGATAGCCAAAAACATTCAGTACTTC.